This TCR beta chain is from a study of shared clonotypes between healthy human individuals. Using immunoSEQ multiplex PCR, the repertoire was profiled, and TCRdb retains in-frame clones only, with some absent. The sample lists around 2,100,000 clones, about 95% occurring once. General study results and limits: Larger estimated richness was generally seen in naive subsets than in memory subsets.

To note about this clone: What it binds is unknown. This same CDR3 is encoded by further DNA sequences in the sample.

There are 12 residues in the CDR3. The germline CDR1 and CDR2 sequences are LNHDA and SQIVND (reference sequence). Trimming left V 1 base short and J 5 bases short, with 5 bases between. Positively selected for CCR7, the CD45RO-negative cells used as naive CD8 cells excluded terminally differentiated effector memory CD45RA+ cells. The sample comprised naive CD8+ T cells sorted from blood. This clonotype was obtained from a man in his late teens or twenties in good health. The rearrangement joins TRBV19 to TRBJ1-1; D ambiguous. CDR3 bases: TGTGCCAGTAGTATAGGATCTACTGAAGCTTTCTTT. This gives the protein CASSIGSTEAFF.